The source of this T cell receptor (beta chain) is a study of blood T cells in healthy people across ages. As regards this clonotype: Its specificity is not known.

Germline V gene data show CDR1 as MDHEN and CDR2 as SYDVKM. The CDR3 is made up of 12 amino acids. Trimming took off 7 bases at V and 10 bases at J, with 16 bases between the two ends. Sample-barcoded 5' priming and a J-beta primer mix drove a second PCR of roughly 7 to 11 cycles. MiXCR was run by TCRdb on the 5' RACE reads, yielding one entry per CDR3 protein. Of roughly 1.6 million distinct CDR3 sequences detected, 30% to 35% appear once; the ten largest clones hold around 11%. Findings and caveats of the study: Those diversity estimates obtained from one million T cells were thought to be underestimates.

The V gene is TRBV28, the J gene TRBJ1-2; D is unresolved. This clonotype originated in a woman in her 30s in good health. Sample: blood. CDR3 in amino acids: CASTDRIDDYTF. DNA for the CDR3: TGTGCCAGCACGGATAGGATCGATGACTACACCTTC.